The source of this T cell receptor beta chain is a study of long-term antiretroviral therapy in people with HIV. Study background: Samples from the earliest time points predate the 2015 immediate-ART recommendation by about a decade.

The germline V gene has CDR1 MNHEY and CDR2 SVGAGI. The CDR3 is 15 residues long. The ends lost 4 bases at V and 1 base at J; junction bases unmatched: 6. This clone was counted a few times. Its antigen is not known. Survey-level immunoSEQ v3.0 assays were run. The assay was immunoSEQ multiplex PCR, and TCRdb's table has in-frame clones only and misses some. The sample holds tens of thousands of clones, less than 90% seen once. Study-wide results and limits: Viral resistance, ART adherence and therapy changes all lacked available data.

This TCR was sampled from a man aged 45 to 65 with HIV. The sample in question was unsorted PBMCs, obtained 2 years after starting antiretroviral therapy. The chain uses TRBV6-5 and TRBJ2-7; 8 bases are shared with TRBD1. Written as DNA, the CDR3 is TGTGCCAGCAGTTTAACAGGGGGGACATCCTACGAGCAGTACTTC. It yields the protein CASSLTGGTSYEQYF.